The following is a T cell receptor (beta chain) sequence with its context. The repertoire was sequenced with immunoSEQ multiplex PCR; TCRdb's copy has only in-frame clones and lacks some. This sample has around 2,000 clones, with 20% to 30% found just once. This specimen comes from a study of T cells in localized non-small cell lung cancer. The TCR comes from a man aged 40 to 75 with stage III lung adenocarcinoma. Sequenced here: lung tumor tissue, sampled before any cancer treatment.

The CDR3 DNA sequence: TGTGCCAGCAGTGAATTCAGTGATAATGAAAAACTGTTTTTT. Its protein product is CASSEFSDNEKLFF. This chain joins TRBV25-1 and TRBJ1-4; no definite D call. There are 14 residues in the CDR3. Trimming pared 1 base from V and 4 bases from J, leaving 7 bases between. In germline, CDR1 is MGHDK, CDR2 SYGVNS.